The rows below give T cell receptor beta chains drawn from one sample of a study of memory CD4+ T cells and cytomegalovirus serostatus. Clones were sequenced by immunoSEQ multiplex PCR, and TCRdb holds only the in-frame ones, with some missing. The sample includes about 25,000 clones, about 79% of them seen just once. Material: memory CD4+ T cells from blood. The origin of the receptors is an adult in good health and CMV-seronegative. Both conserved end residues are part of each CDR3. Each record gives: V gene, CDR3 length, clone size, D gene, J gene, CDR3 protein, CDR3 DNA. The D gene is left open where the match is weak. Size is omitted from some rows. Given values are once, few, many or a class for expanded clones.

V gene: TRBV12-5
CDR3 length: 14
clone size: -
D gene: TRBD1
J gene: TRBJ2-3
CDR3 protein: CASLRDRVTDTQYF
CDR3 DNA: TGTGCTAGTCTCCGGGACAGGGTCACAGATACGCAGTATTTT

V gene: TRBV6-1
CDR3 length: 16
clone size: -
D gene: TRBD2
J gene: TRBJ2-1
CDR3 protein: CASSEDLAGLGDEQFF
CDR3 DNA: TGTGCCAGCAGTGAGGACCTAGCGGGCTTGGGCGATGAGCAGTTCTTC

V gene: TRBV18
CDR3 length: 11
clone size: -
D gene: -
J gene: TRBJ2-1
CDR3 protein: CASSPPGQQFF
CDR3 DNA: TGTGCCAGCTCACCGCCGGGACAGCAGTTCTTC

V gene: TRBV12-5
CDR3 length: 12
clone size: -
D gene: -
J gene: TRBJ1-1
CDR3 protein: CASGLENTEAFF
CDR3 DNA: TGTGCTAGTGGTTTAGAAAACACTGAAGCTTTCTTT

V gene: TRBV20-1
CDR3 length: 10
clone size: -
D gene: -
J gene: TRBJ2-7
CDR3 protein: CSTQGFRQYF
CDR3 DNA: TGCAGTACCCAGGGTTTTCGGCAGTACTTC

V gene: TRBV6-6
CDR3 length: 15
clone size: -
D gene: TRBD1
J gene: TRBJ2-1
CDR3 protein: CASRSRGQGVREQFF
CDR3 DNA: TGTGCCAGCAGGAGCCGGGGACAGGGGGTTCGTGAGCAGTTCTTC

V gene: TRBV11-1
CDR3 length: 15
clone size: -
D gene: TRBD2
J gene: TRBJ2-7
CDR3 protein: CASSFGTSGGQEQYF
CDR3 DNA: TGTGCCAGCAGCTTCGGGACTAGCGGGGGGCAGGAGCAGTACTTC

V gene: TRBV27
CDR3 length: 14
clone size: few
D gene: -
J gene: TRBJ1-1
CDR3 protein: CASSSLTGSTEAFF
CDR3 DNA: TGTGCCAGCAGTTCCCTCACAGGGTCCACTGAAGCTTTCTTT

V gene: TRBV7-6
CDR3 length: 17
clone size: -
D gene: TRBD2
J gene: TRBJ2-1
CDR3 protein: CASSRSVPSGSYNEQFF
CDR3 DNA: TGTGCCAGCAGCCGGTCGGTGCCTAGCGGCTCCTACAATGAGCAGTTCTTC

V gene: TRBV2
CDR3 length: 14
clone size: -
D gene: -
J gene: TRBJ2-5
CDR3 protein: CASSEGGRQETQYF
CDR3 DNA: TGTGCCAGCAGTGAAGGGGGCAGACAAGAGACCCAGTACTTC

V gene: TRBV4-3
CDR3 length: 14
clone size: -
D gene: -
J gene: TRBJ2-7
CDR3 protein: CASSQDTANREQYF
CDR3 DNA: TGCGCCAGCAGCCAAGATACGGCAAACCGCGAGCAGTACTTC

V gene: TRBV11-2
CDR3 length: 14
clone size: -
D gene: -
J gene: TRBJ2-7
CDR3 protein: CASSLDPGQYEQYF
CDR3 DNA: TGTGCCAGCAGCTTAGATCCAGGGCAATACGAGCAGTACTTC

V gene: TRBV5-1
CDR3 length: 13
clone size: -
D gene: TRBD2
J gene: TRBJ2-7
CDR3 protein: CASSLLAGGEQYF
CDR3 DNA: TGCGCCAGCAGCTTGCTAGCGGGAGGGGAGCAGTACTTC

V gene: TRBV6-1
CDR3 length: 13
clone size: -
D gene: -
J gene: TRBJ1-2
CDR3 protein: CASSEKRVVGGTF
CDR3 DNA: TGTGCCAGCAGTGAAAAAAGGGTTGTAGGAGGCACCTTC

V gene: TRBV5-1
CDR3 length: 18
clone size: -
D gene: TRBD2
J gene: TRBJ2-6
CDR3 protein: CASSSGGGSFVGANVLTF
CDR3 DNA: TGCGCCAGCAGCTCCGGTGGCGGGAGCTTCGTTGGGGCCAACGTCCTGACTTTC

V gene: TRBV9
CDR3 length: 18
clone size: -
D gene: TRBD2
J gene: TRBJ2-2
CDR3 protein: CASSTPGGAGGNTGELFF
CDR3 DNA: TGTGCCAGCAGCACACCGGGCGGGGCGGGAGGGAACACCGGGGAGCTGTTTTTT

V gene: TRBV7-2
CDR3 length: 14
clone size: -
D gene: TRBD1
J gene: TRBJ1-1
CDR3 protein: CASSLNRGDTEAFF
CDR3 DNA: TGTGCCAGCAGCCTTAACAGGGGGGACACTGAAGCTTTCTTT

V gene: TRBV7-6
CDR3 length: 14
clone size: -
D gene: TRBD2
J gene: TRBJ2-7
CDR3 protein: CASSPSGGNYEQYF
CDR3 DNA: TGTGCCAGCAGTCCTAGCGGGGGGAACTACGAGCAGTACTTC

V gene: TRBV10-1
CDR3 length: 14
clone size: medium-sized
D gene: -
J gene: TRBJ2-2
CDR3 protein: CASSDRLSTGELFF
CDR3 DNA: TGCGCCAGCAGTGATCGGCTTTCCACCGGGGAGCTGTTTTTT

V gene: TRBV5-6
CDR3 length: 14
clone size: -
D gene: -
J gene: TRBJ1-1
CDR3 protein: CASTAIYMNTEAFF
CDR3 DNA: TGTGCCAGCACCGCAATTTATATGAACACTGAAGCTTTCTTT

V gene: TRBV5-1
CDR3 length: 14
clone size: -
D gene: -
J gene: TRBJ2-5
CDR3 protein: CASSLGTVEETQYF
CDR3 DNA: TGCGCCAGCAGCTTGGGGACTGTAGAAGAGACCCAGTACTTC

V gene: TRBV7-8
CDR3 length: 16
clone size: -
D gene: -
J gene: TRBJ1-5
CDR3 protein: CASSLARTGGNQPQHF
CDR3 DNA: TGTGCCAGCAGCTTAGCGCGGACTGGGGGCAATCAGCCCCAGCATTTT

V gene: TRBV5-1
CDR3 length: 11
clone size: few
D gene: -
J gene: TRBJ2-1
CDR3 protein: CASSLGWEQFF
CDR3 DNA: TGCGCCAGCAGCTTGGGATGGGAGCAGTTCTTC

V gene: TRBV6-5
CDR3 length: 15
clone size: -
D gene: TRBD1
J gene: TRBJ1-6
CDR3 protein: CASSERRTGGSPLHF
CDR3 DNA: TGTGCCAGCAGCGAACGTCGGACAGGGGGTTCACCCCTCCACTTT

V gene: TRBV4-1
CDR3 length: 19
clone size: once
D gene: -
J gene: TRBJ1-4
CDR3 protein: CASSQAGVSVGTTNEKLFF
CDR3 DNA: TGCGCCAGCAGCCAAGCGGGTGTTTCGGTGGGGACAACTAATGAAAAACTGTTTTTT

V gene: TRBV7-2
CDR3 length: 10
clone size: -
D gene: -
J gene: TRBJ2-3
CDR3 protein: CASGADTQYF
CDR3 DNA: TGTGCCAGCGGGGCAGATACGCAGTATTTT

V gene: TRBV6-6
CDR3 length: 11
clone size: -
D gene: TRBD1
J gene: TRBJ1-5
CDR3 protein: CASSGQGPQHF
CDR3 DNA: TGTGCCAGCAGTGGACAGGGACCCCAGCATTTT

V gene: TRBV6-1
CDR3 length: 14
clone size: -
D gene: TRBD2
J gene: TRBJ2-3
CDR3 protein: CASAGLAGTDTQYF
CDR3 DNA: TGTGCCAGCGCGGGACTAGCGGGCACAGATACGCAGTATTTT

V gene: TRBV4-3
CDR3 length: 19
clone size: few
D gene: -
J gene: TRBJ1-3
CDR3 protein: CASSQDINKGRDSGNTIYF
CDR3 DNA: TGCGCCAGCAGCCAAGATATCAATAAGGGGCGCGACTCTGGAAACACCATATATTTT

V gene: TRBV5-1
CDR3 length: 14
clone size: -
D gene: TRBD1
J gene: TRBJ2-7
CDR3 protein: CASSRDRGSYEQYF
CDR3 DNA: TGCGCCAGCTCTCGGGACAGGGGGTCCTACGAGCAGTACTTC

V gene: TRBV7-9
CDR3 length: 14
clone size: -
D gene: -
J gene: TRBJ1-5
CDR3 protein: CASSSVGDMSPQHF
CDR3 DNA: TGTGCCAGCAGCTCAGTGGGGGACATGTCGCCCCAGCATTTT

V gene: TRBV7-2
CDR3 length: 14
clone size: few
D gene: -
J gene: TRBJ2-6
CDR3 protein: CASGDYSGANVLTF
CDR3 DNA: TGTGCCAGTGGAGACTATTCCGGGGCCAACGTCCTGACTTTC

V gene: TRBV7-3
CDR3 length: 13
clone size: -
D gene: -
J gene: TRBJ2-5
CDR3 protein: CASSLVRGETQYF
CDR3 DNA: TGTGCCAGCAGCTTAGTGCGGGGAGAGACCCAGTACTTC

V gene: TRBV28
CDR3 length: 15
clone size: -
D gene: TRBD1
J gene: TRBJ1-2
CDR3 protein: CASSLGVRGTYGYTF
CDR3 DNA: TGTGCCAGCAGTTTGGGTGTCAGGGGGACGTATGGCTACACCTTC

V gene: TRBV5-1
CDR3 length: 15
clone size: once
D gene: TRBD1
J gene: TRBJ2-2
CDR3 protein: CASSLGTDSTGELFF
CDR3 DNA: TGCGCCAGCAGCTTAGGGACAGACTCCACCGGGGAGCTGTTTTTT

V gene: TRBV5-1
CDR3 length: 15
clone size: -
D gene: TRBD2
J gene: TRBJ2-5
CDR3 protein: CASRRTSGNQETQYF
CDR3 DNA: TGCGCCAGCAGACGGACTAGCGGGAATCAAGAGACCCAGTACTTC

V gene: TRBV4-2
CDR3 length: 14
clone size: few
D gene: -
J gene: TRBJ1-2
CDR3 protein: CASSPPLQGYGYTF
CDR3 DNA: TGTGCCAGCAGCCCACCACTTCAGGGTTATGGCTACACCTTC

V gene: TRBV7-9
CDR3 length: 14
clone size: -
D gene: TRBD1
J gene: TRBJ1-1
CDR3 protein: CASSQQGEGTEAFF
CDR3 DNA: TGTGCCAGCAGCCAACAGGGGGAAGGCACTGAAGCTTTCTTT

V gene: TRBV28
CDR3 length: 15
clone size: -
D gene: TRBD1
J gene: TRBJ1-1
CDR3 protein: CASGLPDRSITEAFF
CDR3 DNA: TGTGCCAGCGGATTACCGGACAGGTCGATCACTGAAGCTTTCTTT

V gene: TRBV18
CDR3 length: 13
clone size: once
D gene: -
J gene: TRBJ1-5
CDR3 protein: CASSKEGNQPQHF
CDR3 DNA: TGTGCCAGCTCAAAAGAGGGGAATCAGCCCCAGCATTTT

V gene: TRBV6-1
CDR3 length: 13
clone size: -
D gene: -
J gene: TRBJ1-6
CDR3 protein: CASLTVPPSPLHF
CDR3 DNA: TGTGCCAGTTTAACAGTTCCCCCTTCACCCCTCCACTTT

V gene: TRBV13
CDR3 length: 17
clone size: -
D gene: -
J gene: TRBJ2-7
CDR3 protein: CASSPSRFGSSSYEQYF
CDR3 DNA: TGTGCCAGCAGCCCCTCTCGGTTCGGATCCAGCTCCTACGAGCAGTACTTC

V gene: TRBV27
CDR3 length: 16
clone size: -
D gene: -
J gene: TRBJ2-3
CDR3 protein: CASSPLGRGNTDTQYF
CDR3 DNA: TGTGCCAGCAGTCCCCTGGGTAGAGGGAACACAGATACGCAGTATTTT

V gene: TRBV6-1
CDR3 length: 11
clone size: -
D gene: -
J gene: TRBJ2-7
CDR3 protein: CASTSTYEQYF
CDR3 DNA: TGTGCCAGCACGTCTACCTACGAGCAGTACTTC

V gene: TRBV10-1
CDR3 length: 12
clone size: -
D gene: -
J gene: TRBJ2-1
CDR3 protein: CASSDGYNEQFF
CDR3 DNA: TGCGCCAGCAGTGATGGGTACAATGAGCAGTTCTTC

V gene: TRBV29-1
CDR3 length: 15
clone size: -
D gene: TRBD1
J gene: TRBJ1-1
CDR3 protein: CSAKGTGDMNTEAFF
CDR3 DNA: TGCAGCGCCAAGGGGACAGGCGACATGAACACTGAAGCTTTCTTT

V gene: TRBV27
CDR3 length: 13
clone size: -
D gene: -
J gene: TRBJ2-3
CDR3 protein: CASSTERRDTQYF
CDR3 DNA: TGTGCCAGCAGTACAGAGAGGAGAGATACGCAGTATTTT

V gene: TRBV11-2
CDR3 length: 15
clone size: few
D gene: TRBD1
J gene: TRBJ1-4
CDR3 protein: CASSTGTGRNEKLFF
CDR3 DNA: TGTGCCAGCAGCACCGGGACAGGGCGTAATGAAAAACTGTTTTTT

V gene: TRBV10-3
CDR3 length: 18
clone size: -
D gene: TRBD1
J gene: TRBJ1-3
CDR3 protein: CAISESLGQGSSGNTIYF
CDR3 DNA: TGTGCCATCAGTGAGTCTTTGGGACAGGGTTCCTCTGGAAACACCATATATTTT

V gene: TRBV30
CDR3 length: 17
clone size: -
D gene: TRBD1
J gene: TRBJ2-6
CDR3 protein: CAWSLTGSGSGANVLTF
CDR3 DNA: TGTGCCTGGAGTCTGACAGGGTCGGGGTCCGGGGCCAACGTCCTGACTTTC

V gene: TRBV6-5
CDR3 length: 15
clone size: -
D gene: -
J gene: TRBJ1-2
CDR3 protein: CASSYSKGFLYGYTF
CDR3 DNA: TGTGCCAGCAGTTACTCCAAGGGGTTCCTCTATGGCTACACCTTC

V gene: TRBV5-8
CDR3 length: 16
clone size: -
D gene: TRBD2
J gene: TRBJ2-7
CDR3 protein: CASRPLGLAGVGEQYF
CDR3 DNA: TGTGCCAGCAGACCCCTGGGACTAGCGGGAGTTGGCGAGCAGTACTTC

V gene: TRBV2
CDR3 length: 14
clone size: -
D gene: TRBD2
J gene: TRBJ2-7
CDR3 protein: CAGRDRHSLDEQYF
CDR3 DNA: TGTGCCGGGAGGGATCGTCATAGTTTGGACGAGCAGTACTTC

V gene: TRBV7-9
CDR3 length: 16
clone size: once
D gene: TRBD1
J gene: TRBJ1-2
CDR3 protein: CASSYDRVLSRGGYTF
CDR3 DNA: TGTGCCAGCAGCTACGACAGGGTCCTCTCAAGGGGAGGCTACACCTTC

V gene: TRBV25-1
CDR3 length: 11
clone size: few
D gene: -
J gene: TRBJ2-3
CDR3 protein: CASSITDTQYF
CDR3 DNA: TGTGCCAGCAGTATCACAGATACGCAGTATTTT

V gene: TRBV5-1
CDR3 length: 14
clone size: -
D gene: TRBD1
J gene: TRBJ1-4
CDR3 protein: CASSYGQDNEKLFF
CDR3 DNA: TGCGCCAGCAGCTACGGACAGGATAATGAAAAACTGTTTTTT

V gene: TRBV10-3
CDR3 length: 14
clone size: -
D gene: -
J gene: TRBJ1-4
CDR3 protein: CAISERQANEKLFF
CDR3 DNA: TGTGCCATCAGTGAACGGCAGGCTAATGAAAAACTGTTTTTT

V gene: TRBV7-8
CDR3 length: 14
clone size: once
D gene: -
J gene: TRBJ1-4
CDR3 protein: CASSLAPPNEKLFF
CDR3 DNA: TGTGCCAGCAGCTTAGCGCCACCTAATGAAAAACTGTTTTTT

V gene: TRBV5-1
CDR3 length: 15
clone size: -
D gene: -
J gene: TRBJ1-4
CDR3 protein: CASSLWGGVGEKLFF
CDR3 DNA: TGCGCCAGCAGCTTATGGGGGGGAGTCGGCGAAAAACTGTTTTTT

V gene: TRBV18
CDR3 length: 16
clone size: -
D gene: TRBD2
J gene: TRBJ2-4
CDR3 protein: CASSPQTTSGADIQYF
CDR3 DNA: TGTGCCAGCTCACCACAAACGACTAGCGGGGCGGACATTCAGTACTTC